This T cell receptor (beta chain) was identified in a study of shared clonotypes between healthy human individuals (dated by TCRdb to the early 2020s). Describing the broader study: The cohort included a few men and a couple of women between 18 and 49 years of age. For each donor, CD4 naive and CD4 memory were each run on three plates, CD8 naive on two plates, and CD8 memory on one plate. To estimate repertoire size and how much clonotype sharing occurs between individuals, the study deeply sequenced the blood TCR repertoires of several healthy adults. Different laboratories and diverse techniques were used to prepare libraries and sequence TCR repertoires, to increase sequencing depth and limit assay-specific biases. Between about 0.94 and 8.9 billion PBMCs per donor were obtained by leukapheresis. On the study overall, not on this receptor specifically: Pairwise subsampling led to the expectation that sequencing depth would affect the degree of clonotype sharing among donors. Because the study included a small number of donors, the genetic and exposure-history diversity represented was limited. Naive subsets generally had larger estimated clonotype richness than memory subsets. When several donors were compared, the shared fraction of clonotypes was around 5.1% for naive CD4, about 4% for naive CD8, about 2.4% for memory CD4, and 0.4% for memory CD8. Sampling was restricted to blood, and TCR repertoires in tissue are likely to differ from TCR repertoires in blood. Incomplete sequencing was indicated by rarefaction of sorted-subset datasets, despite the large sequencing depth. Compared with non-shared clonotypes, clonotypes shared by all four sorted-subset donors had higher generation probabilities.

Concerning this clone itself: Its cognate antigen has yet to be identified. No base-level quality is on record; no much larger clone is a single base apart.

The donors were healthy, HIV-negative adults with no recently reported acute infections or vaccinations. Every donor was a Caucasian adult living in Nashville, Tennessee, USA. CD4+ T cells were enriched by magnetic negative selection; naive cells were then positively selected on CD45RA, and the negative fraction formed the memory subset. After blood collection by leukapheresis, PBMCs were isolated using Ficoll-Histopaque density gradient centrifugation and then cryopreserved in the vapor phase of liquid nitrogen. Analytical flow cytometry was used to check the purity and quantity of every magnetically sorted T cell population. Each sorted fraction had its genomic DNA isolated and then quantified by UV absorbance on a Nanodrop 2000c. The CDR3 numbers 15 residues from cysteine through phenylalanine. Only the CDR3 portion is preserved as DNA: 45 bases, with reading frame beginning at the first base. The CDR1 and CDR2 encoded by the germline V gene are SGHRS and YFSETQ. The V and J ends are trimmed by 4 bases and 5 bases, leaving 16 bases between them.

Using the deep immunoSEQ assay, TCR CDR3 regions were amplified from genomic DNA by multiplex PCR. For each cell subset, the extracted genomic DNA was distributed evenly across all wells of several immunoSEQ 96-well plates, and each plate served as one replicate. Each replicate PCR for sorted subsets received around 210 ng genomic DNA, equal to about 30,000 T cell genomes. The purified libraries were quantified using a Qubit 3.0 fluorometer, sized with a Bioanalyzer 2100, and then quantified again using the KAPA Library Quantification kit. A separate single-read 150-cycle Illumina NextSeq 550 flow cell was used to sequence each immunoSEQ 96-well plate. On the authors' methods: The immunoSEQ output contained only junctional sequences without quality scores, so filtering could not match that applied to full-length reads. To assign V/J genes and CDR3, sequences were annotated using PyIR, a Python wrapper for IgBLAST v1.9, with IMGT germline references. Any read was removed if the V/J assignment was weak (E-value above 1e-6), the CDR3 was missing, or the read contained stop codons, out-of-frame junctions, or ambiguous translated residues. V3J clonotypes were defined as sequences sharing an identical inferred V gene, J gene, and CDR3 amino acid sequence. Percentage overlap between repertoires was calculated by dividing the number of shared unique clonotypes by the size of the smaller repertoire. RTK rarefaction, the Chao1 estimator, and Recon v2.1 estimates of unobserved clonotypes were used to assess repertoire richness. Generation probabilities for all TCRbeta clonotypes obtained by the gDNA method from a handful of donors were computed using OLGA. TCRdb obtained this table from immuneACCESS and retained in-frame rearrangements with V and J assigned. These tables miss some clones; where compared with another copy, unresolved V genes account for less than half of the shortfall, and the remainder is unexplained. V and J calls plus clone size are reproduced from that table; the DNA served to infer D and trimming. The sample records about 1.5 million clones, 95% to 99% of which are singletons. 0.4% to 0.45% of the sample goes to the ten largest clones.

This TCR came from a man aged 25-40 years in good health. The material sequenced was naive CD4+ T cells sorted from blood. Explained via the paper, the cell subset or site label denotes: CD45RA+ positively selected. The V and J segments used are TRBV5-1 and TRBJ2-1, and possibly TRBD1, on 7 matching bases. CDR3 loop: CASSPGGGGNNEQFF. Read as DNA, the sequence is TGCGCCAGCAGCCCAGGGGGAGGAGGGAACAATGAGCAGTTCTTC.